This entry describes one TCR beta chain. Its antigen remains unidentified. The entry originates in a study of shared clonotypes between healthy human individuals. Study as a whole: The composition of the donors was a couple of women and three men aged 18 to 49. Three CD4 naive, three CD4 memory, two CD8 naive and one CD8 memory plate were used per donor. Findings of the study overall: Blood alone was sampled, and tissue repertoires likely differ.

CDR1 and CDR2 from the germline V gene are SGHRS and YFSETQ. V lost 6 bases to trimming and J lost 9 bases, with 19 bases between them. CDR3 size: 13 residues. At a deep level, the assay was run. Data came from immunoSEQ multiplex PCR; TCRdb stores just in-frame clones and leaves some out. Of a few million clones in the sample, around 90% are singletons; the top ten hold around 0.38%. This clonotype was obtained from a man aged 18 to 35 in good health. Some clones in this sample may be carry-over from other donors' samples. The sequencing input was naive CD4+ T cells from PBMCs. Subset indicated: CD45RA+ positively selected. The V gene is TRBV5-1, the J gene TRBJ2-7, with a weak D call TRBD2 (6 bases). The chain's CDR3 is CASTPGGATVQYF. In DNA, the CDR3 is TGCGCCAGCACCCCCGGAGGGGCTACGGTGCAGTACTTC.